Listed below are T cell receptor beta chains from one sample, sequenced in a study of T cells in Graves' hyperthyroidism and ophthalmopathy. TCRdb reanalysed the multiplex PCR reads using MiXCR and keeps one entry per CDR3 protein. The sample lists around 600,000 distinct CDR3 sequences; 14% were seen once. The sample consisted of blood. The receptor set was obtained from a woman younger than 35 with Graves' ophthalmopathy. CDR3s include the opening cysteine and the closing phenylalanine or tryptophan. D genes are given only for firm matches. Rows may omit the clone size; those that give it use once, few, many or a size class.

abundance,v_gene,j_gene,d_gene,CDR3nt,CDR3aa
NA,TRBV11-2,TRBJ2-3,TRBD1,TGTGCCAGCAGCCTCGCCGGGCCGGGACAGGGTAAAGATACGCAGTATTTT,CASSLAGPGQGKDTQYF
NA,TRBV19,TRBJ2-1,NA,TGTGCCAGTAGTATAGCCAGCTACAATGAGCAGTTCTTC,CASSIASYNEQFF
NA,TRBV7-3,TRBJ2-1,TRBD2,TGTGCCAGCAGCCCAGGGGGGACTAGCGGGAGTTTCAATGAGCAGTTCTTC,CASSPGGTSGSFNEQFF
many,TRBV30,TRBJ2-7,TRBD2,TGTGCCTGGAGTATGTATCGGGGGGCCTACGAGCAGTACTTC,CAWSMYRGAYEQYF
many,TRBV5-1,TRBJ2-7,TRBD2,TGCGCCAGCAGCTTCGGACTAGCGGTCGACGAGCAGTACTTC,CASSFGLAVDEQYF
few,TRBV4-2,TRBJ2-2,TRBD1,TGTGCCAGCAGCCGGGACAGGGAGAACGGGGAGCTGTTTTTT,CASSRDRENGELFF
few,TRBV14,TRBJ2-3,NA,TGTGCCAGCAGCCAAGAGGTTGACAGTAGCACAGATACGCAGTATTTT,CASSQEVDSSTDTQYF
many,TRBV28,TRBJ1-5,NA,TGTGCCAGCAGTTCGGGTAACAATCAGCCCCAGCATTTT,CASSSGNNQPQHF
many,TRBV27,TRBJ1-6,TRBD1,TGTGCCAGCAGACCGGGACAGGTTAATAATTCACCCCTCCACTTT,CASRPGQVNNSPLHF
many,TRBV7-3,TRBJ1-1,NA,TGTGCCAGCAGCCCATGGGGGGGGGCCACTGAAGCTTTCTTT,CASSPWGGATEAFF
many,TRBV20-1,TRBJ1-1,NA,TGCAGTGCTAGAGATATTGGCGGCACTGAAGCTTTCTTT,CSARDIGGTEAFF
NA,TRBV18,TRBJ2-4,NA,TGTGCCAGCTCACCGCCACAGCTAGCCAAAAACATTCAGTACTTC,CASSPPQLAKNIQYF
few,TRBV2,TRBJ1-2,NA,TGTGCCAGCAGTGAATTACGGGGATCTAACTATGGCTACACCTTC,CASSELRGSNYGYTF
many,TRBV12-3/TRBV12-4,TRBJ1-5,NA,TGTGCCAGCTCCTTGGAGGGGCAGCCCAATCAGCCCCAGCATTTT,CASSLEGQPNQPQHF
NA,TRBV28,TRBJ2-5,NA,TGTGCCAGCAGCCCACGACCCCCGGCTTCGGAGACCCAGTACTTC,CASSPRPPASETQYF
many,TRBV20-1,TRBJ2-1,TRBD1,TGCAGTGCTAGATTAAGACAGGGTTGGGACTACAATGAGCAGTTCTTC,CSARLRQGWDYNEQFF
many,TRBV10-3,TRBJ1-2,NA,TGTGCCATCAATACTTTAGGGGATGAGGAAGGCTACACCTTC,CAINTLGDEEGYTF
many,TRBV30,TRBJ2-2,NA,TGTGCCGACCGTGTAGCGAACACCGGGGAGCTGTTTTTT,CADRVANTGELFF
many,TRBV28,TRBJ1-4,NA,TGTGCCAGCAGTCCGGGGGCTGGTGCGAGTGCTGAAAAACTGTTTTTT,CASSPGAGASAEKLFF
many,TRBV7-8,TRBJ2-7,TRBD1,TGTGCCAGCAGCCACCGCCTCGGGACAGGGGTCGAGCAGTACTTC,CASSHRLGTGVEQYF
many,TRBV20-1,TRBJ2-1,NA,TGCAGTGCTAGAGATCAAAGGAGGCGGGAGCAGTTCTTC,CSARDQRRREQFF
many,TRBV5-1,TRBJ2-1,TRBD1,TGCGCCAGCAGATTGGCCGCAGGGGGTAGCTCCTACAATGAGCAGTTCTTC,CASRLAAGGSSYNEQFF
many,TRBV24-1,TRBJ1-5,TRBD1,TGTGCCACCAGTGATCGGGACAGGGAACCTGGTGGCAATCAGCCCCAGCATTTT,CATSDRDREPGGNQPQHF
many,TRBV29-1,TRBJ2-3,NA,TGCAGCGTAACAGGGGAGGTGACAGATACGCAGTATTTT,CSVTGEVTDTQYF
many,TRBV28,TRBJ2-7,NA,TGTGCCAGCAGTTTAGAGCAGGGGATGTTCCACGAGCAGTACTTC,CASSLEQGMFHEQYF
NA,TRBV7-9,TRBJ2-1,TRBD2,TGTGCCAGCAGCTCTACACGTACCACTAGCGGAAGCTCCTACAATGAGCAGTTCTTC,CASSSTRTTSGSSYNEQFF
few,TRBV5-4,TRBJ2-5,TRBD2,TGTGCCAGTCGACTAGCGGGGAACCAAGAGACCCAGTACTTC,CASRLAGNQETQYF
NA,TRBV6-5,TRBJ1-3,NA,TGTGCCAGCAGTTACGGGCACCGGGAGGTAGACACCATATATTTT,CASSYGHREVDTIYF
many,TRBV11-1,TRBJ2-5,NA,TGTGCCAGCAGCCCGACACACCCCCCTGTCCAAGAGACCCAGTACTTC,CASSPTHPPVQETQYF
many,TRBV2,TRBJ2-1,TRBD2,TGTGCCAGCATCCGACTAGCGGGAGGTGGTAATGAGCAGTTCTTC,CASIRLAGGGNEQFF
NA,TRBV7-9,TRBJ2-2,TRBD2,TGTGCCAGCAGCTTAGATCGGACTAGCGGGAGGGAGATCACCGGGGAGCTGTTTTTT,CASSLDRTSGREITGELFF
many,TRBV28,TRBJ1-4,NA,TGTGCCAGCAGCTCACCCGAAGGCCGACCAGAAAAACTGTTTTTT,CASSSPEGRPEKLFF
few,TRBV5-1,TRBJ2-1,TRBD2,TGCGCCAGCAGCTTGCCAGCAGCTAGCGGGAGCTATGGCAATGAGCAGTTCTTC,CASSLPAASGSYGNEQFF
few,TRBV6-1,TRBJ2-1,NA,TGTGCCAGCCACACAGGAGGGGAGCAGTTCTTC,CASHTGGEQFF
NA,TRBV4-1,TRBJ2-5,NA,TGCGCCAGCAGCCAACCCTACAGGGCGGACAAGGGGACCCAGTACTTC,CASSQPYRADKGTQYF
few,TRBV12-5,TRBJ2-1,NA,TGTGCTAGTGGGATGGGGACATACAATGAGCAGTTCTTC,CASGMGTYNEQFF
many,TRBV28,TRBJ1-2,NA,TGTGCCAGCAGCTGGGGGGCCAGCTATGGCTACACCTTC,CASSWGASYGYTF
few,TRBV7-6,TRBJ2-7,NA,TGTGCCAGCAGCTTAGGGTCGGAGACTCTGTCCTACGAGCAGTACTTC,CASSLGSETLSYEQYF
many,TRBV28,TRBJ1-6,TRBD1,TGTGCCAGCAGTTTACTCCTGACAGGGGGCAATTCACCCCTCCACTTT,CASSLLLTGGNSPLHF
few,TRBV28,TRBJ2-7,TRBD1,TGTGCCAGCGGCTCCGGGACAGCCCTTTACGAGCAGTACTTC,CASGSGTALYEQYF
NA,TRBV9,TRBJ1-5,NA,TGTGCCAGCAGCCAGGCAGGGCTCGATCAGCCCCAGCATTTT,CASSQAGLDQPQHF
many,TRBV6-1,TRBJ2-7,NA,TGTGCCAGCGGGGGGCCCTCTAACTCCTACGAGCAGTACTTC,CASGGPSNSYEQYF
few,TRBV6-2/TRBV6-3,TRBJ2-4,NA,TGTGCCAGCAGTTACTCGATTTCGGCGGGCCGTCCGTCCGAAAACATTCAGTACTTC,CASSYSISAGRPSENIQYF
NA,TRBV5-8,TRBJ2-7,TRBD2,TGTGCCAGCAGCCCGGGACTAGCGGGAGGCGAAGGGCTCTACGAGCAGTACTTC,CASSPGLAGGEGLYEQYF
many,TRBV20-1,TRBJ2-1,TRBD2,TGCAGTGCTTTGACGGGAGGGAACAATGAGCAGTTCTTC,CSALTGGNNEQFF